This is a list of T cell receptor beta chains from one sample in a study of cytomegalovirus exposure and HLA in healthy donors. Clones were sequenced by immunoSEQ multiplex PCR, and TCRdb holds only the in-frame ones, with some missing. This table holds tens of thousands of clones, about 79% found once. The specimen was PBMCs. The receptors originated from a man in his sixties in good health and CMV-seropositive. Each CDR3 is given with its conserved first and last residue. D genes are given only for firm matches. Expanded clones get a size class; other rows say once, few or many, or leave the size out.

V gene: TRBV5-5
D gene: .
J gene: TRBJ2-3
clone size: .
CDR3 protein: CASSPWQGSSTDTQYF
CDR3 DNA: TGTGCCAGCAGCCCGTGGCAGGGATCTAGCACAGATACGCAGTATTTT

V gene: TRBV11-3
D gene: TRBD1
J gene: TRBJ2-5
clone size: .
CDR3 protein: CASSLPGQGVTQYF
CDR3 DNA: TGTGCCAGCAGCTTACCGGGACAGGGTGTCACCCAGTACTTC

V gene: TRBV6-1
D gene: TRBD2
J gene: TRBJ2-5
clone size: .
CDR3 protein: CASSDIRGSSRETQYF
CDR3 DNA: TGTGCCAGCAGTGATATCCGCGGGAGTAGCCGAGAGACCCAGTACTTC

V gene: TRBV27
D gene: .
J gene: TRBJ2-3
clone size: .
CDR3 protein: CASSFQFGGPDTQYF
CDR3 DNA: TGTGCCAGCAGTTTTCAGTTTGGGGGCCCAGATACGCAGTATTTT

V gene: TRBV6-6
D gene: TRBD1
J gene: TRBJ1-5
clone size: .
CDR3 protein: CASSMGQGVGQPQHF
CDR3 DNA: TGTGCCAGCAGTATGGGACAGGGGGTAGGTCAGCCCCAGCATTTT

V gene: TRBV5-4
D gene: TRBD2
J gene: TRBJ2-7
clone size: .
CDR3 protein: CASSLDSGGYEQYF
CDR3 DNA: TGTGCCAGCAGCTTGGATTCGGGGGGCTACGAGCAGTACTTC

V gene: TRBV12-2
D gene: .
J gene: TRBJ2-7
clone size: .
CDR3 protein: CASRLEPYSYYEQYF
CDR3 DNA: TGTGCAAGTCGCTTAGAACCCTACAGTTACTACGAGCAGTACTTC

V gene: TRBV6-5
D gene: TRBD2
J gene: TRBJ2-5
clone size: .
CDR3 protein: CASSFSGVGVETQYF
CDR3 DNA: TGTGCCAGCAGTTTTAGCGGGGTGGGGGTAGAGACCCAGTACTTC

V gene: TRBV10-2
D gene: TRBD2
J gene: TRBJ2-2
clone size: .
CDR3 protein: CASSGLAGAGELFF
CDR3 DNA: TGCGCCAGCAGCGGACTAGCGGGGGCCGGGGAGCTGTTTTTT

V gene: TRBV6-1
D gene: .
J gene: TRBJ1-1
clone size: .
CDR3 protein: CASRVTQVITEAFF
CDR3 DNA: TGTGCCAGCAGAGTGACGCAGGTCATAACTGAAGCTTTCTTT

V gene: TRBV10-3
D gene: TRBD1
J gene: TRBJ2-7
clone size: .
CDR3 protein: CASGGGYEQYF
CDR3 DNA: TGTGCCTCAGGGGGCGGATACGAGCAGTACTTC

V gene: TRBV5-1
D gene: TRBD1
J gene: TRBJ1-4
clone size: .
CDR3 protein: CASSPTGTDAQGREKLFF
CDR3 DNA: TGCGCCAGCAGCCCCACCGGGACAGACGCTCAGGGACGTGAAAAACTGTTTTTT

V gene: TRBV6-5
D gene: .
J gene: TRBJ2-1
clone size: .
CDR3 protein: CASSLGQNEQFF
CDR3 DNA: TGTGCCAGCAGCCTCGGACAGAATGAGCAGTTCTTC

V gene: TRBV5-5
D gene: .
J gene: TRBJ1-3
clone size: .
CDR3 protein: CASSLVVPSGGNTIYF
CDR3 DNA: TGTGCCAGCAGCTTGGTCGTTCCGAGTGGTGGAAACACCATATATTTT

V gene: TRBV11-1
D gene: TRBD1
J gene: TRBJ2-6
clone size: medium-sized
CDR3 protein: CASSVLRGRGANVLTF
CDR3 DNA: TGTGCCAGCAGCGTACTCAGGGGGCGTGGGGCCAACGTCCTGACTTTC

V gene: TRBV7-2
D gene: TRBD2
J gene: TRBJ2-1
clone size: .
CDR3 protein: CASSLGRGGYNEQFF
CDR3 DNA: TGTGCCAGCAGCTTAGGCCGGGGGGGCTACAATGAGCAGTTCTTC

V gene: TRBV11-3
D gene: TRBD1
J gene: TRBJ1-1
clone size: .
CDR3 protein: CASSPGQGTEAFF
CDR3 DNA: TGTGCCAGCAGCCCGGGACAGGGGACTGAAGCTTTCTTT

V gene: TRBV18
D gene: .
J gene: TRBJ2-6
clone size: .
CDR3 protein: CASSPQIAGGRRSGANVLTF
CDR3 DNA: TGTGCCAGCTCACCCCAAATTGCTGGGGGCCGTCGCTCTGGGGCCAACGTCCTGACTTTC

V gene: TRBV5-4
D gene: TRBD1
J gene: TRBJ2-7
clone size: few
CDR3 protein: CASSSRDRGLLSYEQYF
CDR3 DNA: TGTGCCAGCAGCTCCCGGGACAGGGGCCTTCTTTCCTACGAGCAGTACTTC

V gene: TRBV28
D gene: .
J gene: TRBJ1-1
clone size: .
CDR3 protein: CASRSWGGMNTEAFF
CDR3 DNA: TGTGCCAGCAGATCCTGGGGCGGGATGAACACTGAAGCTTTCTTT

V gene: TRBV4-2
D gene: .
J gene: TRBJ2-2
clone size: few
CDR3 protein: CASSLNPTGPNTGELFF
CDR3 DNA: TGTGCCAGCAGCCTGAATCCTACAGGGCCGAACACCGGGGAGCTGTTTTTT

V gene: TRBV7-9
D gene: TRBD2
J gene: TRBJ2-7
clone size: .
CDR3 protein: CSSSLEAAGVVTYEQYF
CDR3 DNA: TGTTCCAGCAGCTTAGAGGCAGCGGGAGTGGTAACCTACGAGCAGTACTTC

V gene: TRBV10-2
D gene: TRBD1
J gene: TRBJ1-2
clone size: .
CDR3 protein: CASSDKRTGVQTF
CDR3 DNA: TGCGCCAGCAGTGACAAAAGGACAGGGGTCCAGACCTTC

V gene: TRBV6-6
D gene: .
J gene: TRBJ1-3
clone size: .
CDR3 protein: CASKTTGISGNTIYF
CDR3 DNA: TGTGCCAGCAAAACCACAGGGATCTCTGGAAACACCATATATTTT

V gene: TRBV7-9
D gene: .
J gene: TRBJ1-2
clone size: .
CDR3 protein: CASSLGRIYGYTF
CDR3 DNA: TGTGCCAGCAGCTTAGGGAGGATTTATGGCTACACCTTC

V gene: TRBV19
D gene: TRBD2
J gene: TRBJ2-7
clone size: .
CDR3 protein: CASSIERGPYEQYF
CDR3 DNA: TGTGCCAGTAGTATCGAGCGGGGGCCCTACGAGCAGTACTTC

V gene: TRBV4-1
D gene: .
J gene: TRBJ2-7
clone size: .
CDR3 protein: CASSQEMGLPSVEQYF
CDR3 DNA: TGCGCCAGCAGCCAAGAGATGGGACTCCCTAGCGTTGAGCAGTACTTC

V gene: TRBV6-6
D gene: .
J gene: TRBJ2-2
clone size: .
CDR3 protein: CASRNGQSTGELFF
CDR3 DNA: TGTGCCAGCAGGAACGGACAGAGCACCGGGGAGCTGTTTTTT

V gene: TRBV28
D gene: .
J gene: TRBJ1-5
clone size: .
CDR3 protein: CASSLLRQNSNQPQHF
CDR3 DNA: TGTGCCAGCAGTTTACTCAGACAGAATAGCAATCAGCCCCAGCATTTT

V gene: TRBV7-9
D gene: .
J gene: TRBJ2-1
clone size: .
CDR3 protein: CASSLRRDTGYEQFF
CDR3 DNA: TGTGCCAGCAGCTTACGTCGGGATACGGGGTATGAGCAGTTCTTC

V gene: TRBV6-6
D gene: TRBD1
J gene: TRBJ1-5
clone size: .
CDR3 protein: CASRAGTEYQPQHF
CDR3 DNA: TGTGCCAGCAGAGCCGGGACAGAGTATCAGCCCCAGCATTTT

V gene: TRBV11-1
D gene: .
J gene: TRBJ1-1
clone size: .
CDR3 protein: CASSTHRNTEAFF
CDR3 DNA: TGTGCCAGCAGCACACACAGGAACACTGAAGCTTTCTTT

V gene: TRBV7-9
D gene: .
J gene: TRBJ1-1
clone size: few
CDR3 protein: CASSSQGYTEAFF
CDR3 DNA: TGTGCCAGCAGTTCTCAGGGGTACACTGAAGCTTTCTTT

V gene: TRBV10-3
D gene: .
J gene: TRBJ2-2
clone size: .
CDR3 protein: CAISLTGELFF
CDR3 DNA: TGTGCCATCAGTCTTACCGGGGAGCTGTTTTTT

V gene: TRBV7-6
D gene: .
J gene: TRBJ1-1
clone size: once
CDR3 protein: CASSLGREKAFF
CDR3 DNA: TGTGCCAGCAGCCTGGGCAGAGAGAAAGCTTTCTTT

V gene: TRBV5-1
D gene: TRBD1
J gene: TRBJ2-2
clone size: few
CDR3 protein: CATSTGSGTGELFF
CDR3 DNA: TGCGCCACCTCGACAGGGTCGGGCACCGGGGAGCTGTTTTTT

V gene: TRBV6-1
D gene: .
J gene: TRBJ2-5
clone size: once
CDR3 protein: CASSERTQGTQYF
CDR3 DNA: TGTGCCAGCAGTGAAAGGACCCAGGGGACCCAGTACTTC

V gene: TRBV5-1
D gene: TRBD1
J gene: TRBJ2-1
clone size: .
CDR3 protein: CASSLAGTGYNEQFF
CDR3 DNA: TGCGCCAGCAGCTTAGCCGGGACAGGGTACAATGAGCAGTTCTTC

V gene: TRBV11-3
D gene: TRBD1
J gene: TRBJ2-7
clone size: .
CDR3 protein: CASSFGRQGAEYEQYF
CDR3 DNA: TGTGCCAGCAGCTTTGGAAGACAGGGAGCGGAATACGAGCAGTACTTC

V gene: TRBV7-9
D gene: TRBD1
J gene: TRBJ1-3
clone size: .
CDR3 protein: CASGDRGLTGNTIYF
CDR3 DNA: TGTGCCAGCGGTGACAGGGGGCTGACTGGAAACACCATATATTTT

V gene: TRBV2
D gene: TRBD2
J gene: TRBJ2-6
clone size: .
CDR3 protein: CASTMGGGAGANVLTF
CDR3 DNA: TGTGCCAGCACCATGGGGGGGGGAGCTGGGGCCAACGTCCTGACTTTC

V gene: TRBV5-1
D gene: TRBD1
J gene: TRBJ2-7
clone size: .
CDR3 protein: CASSLGQGPSYEQYF
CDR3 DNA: TGCGCCAGCAGTCTCGGACAGGGGCCCTCCTACGAGCAGTACTTC

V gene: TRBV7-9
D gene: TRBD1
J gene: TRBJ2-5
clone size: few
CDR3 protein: CASSLGQGWETQYF
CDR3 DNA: TGTGCCAGCAGCTTAGGACAGGGCTGGGAGACCCAGTACTTC

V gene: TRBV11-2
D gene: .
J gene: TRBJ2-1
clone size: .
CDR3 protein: CASSLLTGNSYNEQFF
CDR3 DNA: TGTGCCAGCAGCTTACTTACCGGGAACTCCTACAATGAGCAGTTCTTC